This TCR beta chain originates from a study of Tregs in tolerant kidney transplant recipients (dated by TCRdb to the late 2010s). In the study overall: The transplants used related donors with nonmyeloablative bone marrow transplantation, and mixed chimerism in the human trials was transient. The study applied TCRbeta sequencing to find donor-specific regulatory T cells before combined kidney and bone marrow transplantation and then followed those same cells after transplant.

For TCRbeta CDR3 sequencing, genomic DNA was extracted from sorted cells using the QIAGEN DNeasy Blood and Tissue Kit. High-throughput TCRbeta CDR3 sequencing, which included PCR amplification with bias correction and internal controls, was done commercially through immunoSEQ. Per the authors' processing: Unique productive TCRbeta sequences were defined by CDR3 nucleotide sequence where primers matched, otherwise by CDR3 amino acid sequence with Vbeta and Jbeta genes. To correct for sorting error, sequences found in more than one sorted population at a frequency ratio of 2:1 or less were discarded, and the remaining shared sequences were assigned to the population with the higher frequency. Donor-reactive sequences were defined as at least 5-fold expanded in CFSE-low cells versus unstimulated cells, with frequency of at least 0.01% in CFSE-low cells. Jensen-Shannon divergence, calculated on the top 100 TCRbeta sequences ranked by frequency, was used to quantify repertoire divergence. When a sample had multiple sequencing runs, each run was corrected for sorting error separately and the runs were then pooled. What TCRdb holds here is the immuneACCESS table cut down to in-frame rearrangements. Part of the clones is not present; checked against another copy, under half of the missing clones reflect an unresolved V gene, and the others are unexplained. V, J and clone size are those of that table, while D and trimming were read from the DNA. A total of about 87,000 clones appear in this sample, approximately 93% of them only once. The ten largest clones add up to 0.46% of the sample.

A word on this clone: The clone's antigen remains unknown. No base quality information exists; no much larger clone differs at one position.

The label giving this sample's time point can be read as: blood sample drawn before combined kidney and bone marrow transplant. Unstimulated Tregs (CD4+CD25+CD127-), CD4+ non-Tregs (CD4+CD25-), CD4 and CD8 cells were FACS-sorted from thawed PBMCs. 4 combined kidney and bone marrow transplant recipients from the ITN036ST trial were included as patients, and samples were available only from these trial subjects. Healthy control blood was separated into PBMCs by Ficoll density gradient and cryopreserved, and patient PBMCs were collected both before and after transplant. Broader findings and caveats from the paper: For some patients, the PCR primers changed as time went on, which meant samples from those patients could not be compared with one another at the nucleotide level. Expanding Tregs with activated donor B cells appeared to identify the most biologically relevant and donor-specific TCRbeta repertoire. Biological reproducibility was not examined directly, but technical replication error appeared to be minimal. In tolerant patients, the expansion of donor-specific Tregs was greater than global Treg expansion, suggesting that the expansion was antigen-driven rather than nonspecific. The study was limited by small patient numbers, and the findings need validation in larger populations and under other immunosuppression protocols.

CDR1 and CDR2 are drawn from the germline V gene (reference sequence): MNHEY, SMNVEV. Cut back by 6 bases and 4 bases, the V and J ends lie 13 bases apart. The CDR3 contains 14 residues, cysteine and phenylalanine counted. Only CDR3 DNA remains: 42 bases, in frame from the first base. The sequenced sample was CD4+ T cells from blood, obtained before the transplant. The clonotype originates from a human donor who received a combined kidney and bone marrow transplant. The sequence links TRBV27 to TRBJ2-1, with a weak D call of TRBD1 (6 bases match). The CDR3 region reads CASSQAGEYNEQFF. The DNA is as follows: TGTGCCAGCAGCCAGGCAGGGGAGTACAATGAGCAGTTCTTC.